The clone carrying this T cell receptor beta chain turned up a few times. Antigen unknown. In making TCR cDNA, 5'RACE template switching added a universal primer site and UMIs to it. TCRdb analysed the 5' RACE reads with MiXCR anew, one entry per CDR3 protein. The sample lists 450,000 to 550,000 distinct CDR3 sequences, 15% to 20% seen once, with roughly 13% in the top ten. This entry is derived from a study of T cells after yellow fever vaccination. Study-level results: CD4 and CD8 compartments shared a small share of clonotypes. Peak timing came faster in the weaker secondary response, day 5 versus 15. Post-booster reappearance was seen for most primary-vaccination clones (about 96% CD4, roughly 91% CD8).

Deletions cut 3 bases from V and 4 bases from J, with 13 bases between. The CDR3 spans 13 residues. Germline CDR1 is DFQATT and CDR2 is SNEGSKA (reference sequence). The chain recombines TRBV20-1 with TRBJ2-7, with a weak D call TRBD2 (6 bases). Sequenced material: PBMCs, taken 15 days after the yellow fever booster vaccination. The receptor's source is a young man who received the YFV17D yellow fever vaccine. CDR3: CSARGRGKYEQYF. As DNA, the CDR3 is TGCAGTGCTAGGGGGCGCGGGAAATACGAGCAGTACTTC.